The 22 T cell receptor beta chains presented below share a single source sample, sequenced in a study of human T cells and chemical hapten exposure. TCRdb reprocessed the RACE reads via MiXCR and lists one record per CDR3 protein. The sample yields about 340,000 distinct CDR3 sequences, 6% to 8.5% seen once. Time point of the sample: patch test 1, 2 weeks after DPC sensitization. Treatment: therapeutic diphenylcyclopropenone sensitization with weekly scalp DPC. The material sequenced was whole blood, taken in connection with sensitization to the hapten diphenylcyclopropenone (DPC). All receptors come from a woman between 18 and 29 years old with alopecia areata. Some clones in this sample may be carry-over from other donors' samples.

The chain carries TRBV6-1 and TRBJ2-3; D is unclear. Looked up from germline, CDR1 is MNHNS and CDR2 is SASEGT. V lost 8 bases and J 2 bases, leaving 17 bases between the germline ends. CDR3 length: 15 amino acids. The CDR3 bases are TGTGCCAGCGGGCGTGGGTTGGGTGTCACAGATACGCAGTATTTT. Its translation: CASGRGLGVTDTQYF.

The V call is TRBV6-5, the J call TRBJ1-4, with D tentatively TRBD1 (5 bases). The CDR3 extends over 15 amino acids. V lost 6 bases, J lost 2 bases, and 13 bases lay in between. Germline V gene sequence: CDR1 MNHEY, CDR2 SVGAGI. The CDR3 here is CASSPIKGTNEKLFF. DNA of the CDR3: TGTGCCAGCAGCCCCATCAAGGGGACTAATGAAAAACTGTTTTTT.

This clonotype was picked up many times. V and J are TRBV15 and TRBJ2-7, with 8 bases identical to TRBD2. V shed 1 base and J 0 bases; nucleotides not matched to a gene: 11. This CDR3 region has 18 residues. The germline V gene has CDR1 LNHNV and CDR2 YYDKDF (reference sequence). This CDR3 is CATSRVAGKRGTSYEQYF. The DNA for the CDR3 is TGTGCCACCAGCAGAGTGGCGGGAAAGCGGGGGACCTCCTACGAGCAGTACTTC.

J is TRBJ1-6 and V is TRBV4-3, with 7 nucleotides matching TRBD1. Germline CDR1 is LGHNA and CDR2 is YSLEER. Unmatched junction bases numbered 5, after V lost 1 base and J lost 8 bases. This CDR3 has 15 residues. The CDR3 DNA reads as TGCGCCAGCAGCCAAGCGGACAGGATGGATTCACCCCTCCACTTT. Residues: CASSQADRMDSPLHF.

The table lists this clonotype with a few counts. The chain joins TRBV4-3 to TRBJ1-5, with 7 bases fitting TRBD1. The CDR3 is made up of 15 amino acids. Per the germline V gene, CDR1 is LGHNA and CDR2 is YSLEER. Losses at the gene ends were 4 bases for V and 6 bases for J; bases not matched to a gene: 9. The CDR3 nucleotides are TGCGCCAGCAGCCGGGATGCGACAGGGCGTCAGCCCCAGCATTTT. This codes for CASSRDATGRQPQHF.

Ten or more counts support this clonotype. The rearrangement joins TRBV6-4 to TRBJ2-1; no clear D gene. Trimming removed 4 bases from V and 3 bases from J, with 7 bases in between. The CDR3 covers 13 residues. The germline V gene encodes CDR1 MRHNA and CDR2 SNTAGT. The CDR3 DNA is TGTGCCAGCAGTGTAGGAGACTACAATGAGCAGTTCTTC. It specifies CASSVGDYNEQFF.

The sample holds a few counts of this clonotype. The V gene is TRBV10-3, the J gene TRBJ2-1, with 11 bases lining up with TRBD2. The CDR3 has 15 amino acids. CDR1 ENHRY and CDR2 SYGVKD come from the germline V gene. Losses at the gene ends were 6 bases for V and 6 bases for J; bases not matched to a gene: 7. CDR3 protein: CAIRYSGGAGNEQFF. The DNA of the CDR3 is TGTGCCATCAGGTATAGCGGGGGGGCCGGCAATGAGCAGTTCTTC.

The chain links TRBV4-1 to TRBJ1-1, with D unclear. Germline V CDR1 and CDR2: MGHRA, YSYEKL. V was shortened by 4 bases and J by 5 bases, with 17 bases between the two germline ends. The CDR3 has 15 residues. The CDR3 DNA sequence: TGCGCCAGCAGCCCTGGATCGGGGTCGAGGACTGAAGCTTTCTTT. Its translation is CASSPGSGSRTEAFF.

The chain uses TRBV5-4 and TRBJ2-5; weak D call: TRBD1 (6 bases). V was shortened by 2 bases and J by 9 bases, with 17 bases between the two germline ends. The CDR3 is 14 residues long. Germline CDR1 SGHNT, CDR2 YYREEE (reference sequence). The CDR3 spells CASSFGSTGSAQYF. As DNA, the CDR3 is TGTGCCAGCAGCTTTGGCTCGACAGGATCGGCCCAGTACTTC.

This clonotype was found many times. The V and J genes are TRBV6-5 and TRBJ2-3; D is undetermined. Germline CDR1 MNHEY, CDR2 SVGAGI. The CDR3 runs 20 residues. V was trimmed by 0 bases and J by 0 bases, leaving 22 bases between them. The CDR3 reads CASSYSWTHSAPSSTDTQYF. DNA for the CDR3: TGTGCCAGCAGTTACTCGTGGACCCACTCCGCACCGTCTAGCACAGATACGCAGTATTTT.

This clonotype was seen more than once but under ten times. The genes are TRBV25-1 and TRBJ2-7; D gene unclear. CDR1 is MGHDK and CDR2 is SYGVNS in the germline V gene. V shed 4 bases and J shed 7 bases, with 8 bases lying between them. This CDR3 spans 11 amino acids. The CDR3 spells CASSALWEQYF. CDR3 bases: TGTGCCAGCAGTGCGTTATGGGAGCAGTACTTC.

A few counts support this clonotype. This chain links TRBV5-1 with TRBJ1-6; D is unresolved. The germline V gene encodes CDR1 SGHRS and CDR2 YFSETQ. V lost 0 bases to trimming and J lost 11 bases, with 12 bases between them. CDR3 length: 14 residues. CDR3 coding DNA: TGCGCCAGCAGCTTGGATGAAGGGATGACACCCCTCCACTTT. It encodes CASSLDEGMTPLHF.

The chain links TRBV9 to TRBJ2-2; 10 positions agree with TRBD2. The CDR3 has 15 amino acids. J lost 4 bases, V lost 2 bases, and 2 bases had no gene match. Germline V gives CDR1 SGDLS, CDR2 YYNGEE. The CDR3, as DNA: TGTGCCAGCAGCGTCGGGACTAGCGCCACCGGGGAGCTGTTTTTT. It codes for CASSVGTSATGELFF.

A few counts support this clonotype. The chain carries TRBV5-1 and TRBJ1-1; 9 nucleotides align to TRBD1. Germline CDR1 is SGHRS and CDR2 is YFSETQ. The trim removed 2 bases at V and 3 bases at J, leaving 5 bases unmatched. The CDR3 loop spans 15 amino acids. In nucleotides, the CDR3 is TGCGCCAGCAGCTTTAACAGGGGGCTAGACACTGAAGCTTTCTTT. It yields the protein CASSFNRGLDTEAFF.

The chain links TRBV9 to TRBJ2-3; D gene unclear. V lost 0 bases and J lost 2, with 7 bases in between. CDR1 is SGDLS and CDR2 is YYNGEE in the germline V gene. The CDR3 is 14 amino acids. The CDR3 nucleotides are TGTGCCAGCAGCGTAGCTGACCCCACAGATACGCAGTATTTT. This codes for CASSVADPTDTQYF.

This clonotype turned up a few times. V is TRBV4-2 and J is TRBJ2-5; possible D gene TRBD2, 6 bases. Trimming removed 1 base at V and 7 bases at J, with 10 bases between. Germline V gene data show CDR1 as LGHNA and CDR2 as YNFKEQ. The CDR3 extends over 13 amino acids. CDR3 sequence: CASSQASGATQYF. The CDR3 nucleotides are TGTGCCAGCAGCCAAGCATCGGGAGCGACCCAGTACTTC.

This clonotype was recorded many times. The rearrangement links TRBV7-2 to TRBJ2-1; the match to TRBD2 covers 9 bases. After removal of 3 bases from V and 4 bases from J, the junction contained 4 bases not matched to a gene. The CDR3 length is 15 residues. The germline V gene has CDR1 SGHTA and CDR2 FQGNSA. The CDR3 DNA reads TGTGCCAGCAGCTTTCAGCGGGGGGCTTACAATGAGCAGTTCTTC. Amino acids: CASSFQRGAYNEQFF.

DNA for the CDR3: TGTGCCAGCAGTTACCTCCAACAGGGGTCTGGAAACACCATATATTTT. It translates to CASSYLQQGSGNTIYF. The gene calls are TRBV6-6 and TRBJ1-3; 7 bases match TRBD1. This CDR3 comprises 16 residues. The trim removed 2 bases at V and 1 base at J, leaving 5 bases unmatched. Germline V CDR1 and CDR2: MNHNY, SVGAGI (reference sequence).

V and J are TRBV24-1 and TRBJ2-3, with D perhaps matching TRBD1 or TRBD2 (5 bases each). In germline, CDR1 is KGHDR, CDR2 SFDVKD. The CDR3 has 14 residues. The ends were cut back, 4 bases at V and 2 bases at J, with 9 bases in the middle. The CDR3 DNA follows: TGTGCCACCAGTGAGAGCGGACACACAGATACGCAGTATTTT. Its translation: CATSESGHTDTQYF.

V gene TRBV10-3 combines with J gene TRBJ1-6, with TRBD1 matching 7 bases. The CDR3 totals 15 residues. Germline V gives CDR1 ENHRY, CDR2 SYGVKD. With 4 bases clipped from V and 9 bases from J, the junction kept 9 bases outside the gene matches. CDR3 bases: TGTGCCATCAGTGTGGACCTCCCAGGGGGTTCACCCCTCCACTTT. Protein: CAISVDLPGGSPLHF.

This clonotype came up many times. V is TRBV7-6 and J is TRBJ1-6; D uncertain. This CDR3 spans 16 amino acids. Germline CDR1 and CDR2: SGHVS and FNYEAQ. With 1 base removed from V and 8 bases from J, the gap between germline ends came to 15 bases. For the CDR3, the DNA is TGTGCCAGCAGCTTAGTTGGACCCGACATCGATTCACCCCTCCACTTT. Amino acid sequence: CASSLVGPDIDSPLHF.

This clonotype was seen repeatedly, ten times or more. The rearrangement joins TRBV2 to TRBJ1-1; perhaps TRBD1 as D (6 bases). This CDR3 is built from 13 residues. The V and J ends lost 8 bases and 1 base respectively, with 11 bases between them. Germline V lookup: CDR1 SNHLY, CDR2 FYNNEI. Here the CDR3 reads CASVSTGNTEAFF. The CDR3 region has the DNA TGTGCCAGCGTGTCGACAGGGAACACTGAAGCTTTCTTT.